This TCR beta chain emerged from a study of cytomegalovirus exposure and HLA in healthy donors. Researchers ran the PCR with 60 Vbeta and 13 Jbeta primers. The table came from immunoSEQ multiplex PCR; TCRdb's copy has only in-frame clones and leaves some out. The repertoire includes 150,000 to 200,000 clones, roughly 75% of them detected once, and around 7.7% sits in the top ten. General observations from the study: An analysis that came later showed most CMV-associated TCR beta chains appearing HLA-restricted. Several of the most significant clusters appeared, in a later analysis, to be linked to common viral pathogens. The study designated over 150 TCR beta chains cytomegalovirus-associated.

Turning to this clone: Its antigen is currently unknown.

Donors were nominally healthy when sampled, though unrecorded immune exposures were likely. The CDR3 totals 13 residues. The germline V gene has CDR1 SEHNR and CDR2 FQNEAQ (reference sequence). V was pared by 3 bases and J by 6 bases, with 11 bases between. This rearrangement joins TRBV7-9 to TRBJ1-1; unclear D gene. The sequenced sample consisted of PBMCs. This TCR was recovered from a woman aged 40 to 50 in good health and CMV-seropositive. This CDR3 is CASSFYGGSEAFF. CDR3 DNA: TGTGCCAGCAGCTTCTACGGAGGGTCTGAAGCTTTCTTT.